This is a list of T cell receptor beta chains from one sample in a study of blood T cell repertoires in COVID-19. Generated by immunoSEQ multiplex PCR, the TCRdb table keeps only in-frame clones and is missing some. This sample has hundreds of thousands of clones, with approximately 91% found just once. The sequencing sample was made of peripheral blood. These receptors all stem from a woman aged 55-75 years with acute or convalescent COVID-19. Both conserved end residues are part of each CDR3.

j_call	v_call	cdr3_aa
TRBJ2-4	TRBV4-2	CASSQDKGAGGPKNIQYF
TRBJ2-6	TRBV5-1	CASSPGQGSPSGANVLTF
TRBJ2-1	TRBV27	CASSDTKIYNEQFF
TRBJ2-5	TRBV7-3	CASSLSTGVGETQYF
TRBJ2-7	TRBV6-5	CASRGQGYEQYF
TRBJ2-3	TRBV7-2	CASSLGKEVDTQYF
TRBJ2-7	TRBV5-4	CASSWDSSYEQYF
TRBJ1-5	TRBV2	CASSLGVYQPQHF
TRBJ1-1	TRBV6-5	CASSITGGARSEAFF
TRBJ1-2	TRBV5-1	CASSPSLAESWYWDYGYTF
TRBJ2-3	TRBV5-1	CASSPGLAGGGDTQYF
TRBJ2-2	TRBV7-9	CASSLADWGRTGELFF
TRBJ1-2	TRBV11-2	CASSLGTGRTNYGYTF
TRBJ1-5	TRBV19	CASSIEQFSNQPQHF
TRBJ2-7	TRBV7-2	CASSLERGTYEQYF
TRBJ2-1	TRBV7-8	CASRVGGGRYNEQFF
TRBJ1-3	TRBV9	CASSPLGTEVGNTIYF
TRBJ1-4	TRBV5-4	CASSLGVTGANEKLFF
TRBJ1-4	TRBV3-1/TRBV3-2	CASSQGQVFEKLFF